Listed below are T cell receptor beta chains from one sample, sequenced in a study of blood T cell repertoires in COVID-19. This table comes from immunoSEQ multiplex PCR, and its TCRdb copy is limited to in-frame clones, with some not included. This table has 150,000 to 200,000 clones, about four fifths appearing once. Material: PBMCs or T cells enriched from blood (not recorded which). The receptors were gathered from a woman aged 55-75 years who had recovered from COVID-19. Each CDR3 is given with its conserved first and last residue. A D gene is named only where the DNA matches it firmly. Where a row states a size, it is once, few, many or the class of an expanded clone; other rows omit it.

TRBV9,.,few,TRBJ1-1,TGTGCCAGCAGCGTAGGAAGGGAGGCCTCGAGGGACACTGAAGCTTTCTTT,CASSVGREASRDTEAFF
TRBV5-4,.,few,TRBJ1-1,TGTGCCAGCAGCTTGGGGGCGGACTCCGAAGCTTTCTTT,CASSLGADSEAFF
TRBV27,TRBD2,.,TRBJ2-3,TGTGCCAGCAGTTTATCCGCGGGGGGGCTAGATACGCAGTATTTT,CASSLSAGGLDTQYF
TRBV5-4,.,few,TRBJ2-3,TGTGCCAGCAGCTTGGGCGGGGGCGGCACAGATACGCAGTATTTT,CASSLGGGGTDTQYF
TRBV30,TRBD1,.,TRBJ2-6,TGTGCCTGGAGTGGGGACAGGGGCTCTGGGGCCAACGTCCTGACTTTC,CAWSGDRGSGANVLTF
TRBV5-1,.,.,TRBJ1-3,TGCGCCAGCAGCAGGAGCTCTGGAAACACCATATATTTT,CASSRSSGNTIYF
TRBV21-1,.,.,TRBJ1-4,TGTGCCAGCAGCATTGGGAGGGGTGGTGAAAAACTGTTTTTT,CASSIGRGGEKLFF
TRBV15,.,.,TRBJ1-1,TGTGCCACCAGCAGAGATTCCGGGCAGGGCACTGAAGCTTTCTTT,CATSRDSGQGTEAFF
TRBV29-1,.,.,TRBJ2-7,TGCAGCGTTTCTACCGTCCGAGGGGGACGGGACAACGAGCAGTACTTC,CSVSTVRGGRDNEQYF
TRBV18,TRBD1,.,TRBJ1-5,TGTGCCAGCTCACCCGGGACAGGGAGAAATCAGCCCCAGCATTTT,CASSPGTGRNQPQHF
TRBV4-2,.,.,TRBJ1-6,TGTGCCAGCAGCCCCGACAAAAGCTCCTATAATTCACCCCTCCACTTT,CASSPDKSSYNSPLHF
TRBV29-1,TRBD1,.,TRBJ2-2,TGCAGCGCCCAACCCGGACAGGGGGCGACCGGGGAGCTGTTTTTT,CSAQPGQGATGELFF
TRBV5-1,.,.,TRBJ2-1,TGCGCCAGCAGCCTCAACAGGGTAGGTTATGAGCAGTTCTTC,CASSLNRVGYEQFF
TRBV19,TRBD2,.,TRBJ2-3,TGTGCCAGTAGCGGACTAGCGGGGAATACAGATACGCAGTATTTT,CASSGLAGNTDTQYF
TRBV5-1,TRBD2,few,TRBJ2-1,TGCGCCAGCAGCTCGACTAGCGGGGGGGAACATGAGCAGTTCTTC,CASSSTSGGEHEQFF
TRBV19,.,.,TRBJ1-5,TGTGCCAGTAGTCCAAGACAGCAGAATCAGCCCCAGCATTTT,CASSPRQQNQPQHF
TRBV15,.,.,TRBJ2-7,TGTGCCACCAGCAGCGACAGTTACGAGCAGTACTTC,CATSSDSYEQYF
TRBV4-1,TRBD1,.,TRBJ2-7,TGCGCCAGCAGCCAAGAACAGGGGCTCTACGAGCAGTACTTC,CASSQEQGLYEQYF
TRBV27,.,.,TRBJ1-2,TGTGCCAGCCGCGGGTCGTCCTATGGCTACACCTTC,CASRGSSYGYTF
TRBV6-1,.,.,TRBJ1-5,TGTGCCAGCAGTGAAAAGGGGGGGGTTCCCAATCAGCCCCAGCATTTT,CASSEKGGVPNQPQHF